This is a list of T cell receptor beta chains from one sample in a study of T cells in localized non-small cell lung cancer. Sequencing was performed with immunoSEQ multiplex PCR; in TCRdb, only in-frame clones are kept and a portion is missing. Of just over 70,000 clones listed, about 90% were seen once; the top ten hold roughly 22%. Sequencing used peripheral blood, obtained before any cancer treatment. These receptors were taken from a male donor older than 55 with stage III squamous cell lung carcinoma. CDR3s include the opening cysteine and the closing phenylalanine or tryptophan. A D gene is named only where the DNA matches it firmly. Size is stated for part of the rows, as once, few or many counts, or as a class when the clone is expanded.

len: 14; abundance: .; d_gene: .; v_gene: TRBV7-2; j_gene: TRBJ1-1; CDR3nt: TGTGCCAGCAGCTTAGGCCCTGTGAGAACTGAAGCTTTCTTT; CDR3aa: CASSLGPVRTEAFF
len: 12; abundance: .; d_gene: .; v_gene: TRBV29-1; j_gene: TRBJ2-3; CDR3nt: TGCAGCCAGGGTGGGGGCACAGATACGCAGTATTTT; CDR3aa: CSQGGGTDTQYF
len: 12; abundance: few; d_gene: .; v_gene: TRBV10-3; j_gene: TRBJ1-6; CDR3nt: TGTGCCATCACCGCGGGTAATTCACCCCTCCACTTT; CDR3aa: CAITAGNSPLHF
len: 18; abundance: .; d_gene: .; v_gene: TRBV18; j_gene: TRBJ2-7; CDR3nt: TGTGCCAGCTCACCCTCTAAAGGCTACTCGCTACTCTCCTACGAGCAGTACTTC; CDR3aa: CASSPSKGYSLLSYEQYF
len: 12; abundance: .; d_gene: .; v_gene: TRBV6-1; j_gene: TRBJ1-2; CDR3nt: TGTGCCAGCAGTGAAGGACGTTTTGGCTACACCTTC; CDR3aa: CASSEGRFGYTF
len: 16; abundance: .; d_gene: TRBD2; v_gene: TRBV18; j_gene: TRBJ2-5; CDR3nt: TGTGCCAGCTCACCACCGCTAGCGGGGGGCCAAGAGACCCAGTACTTC; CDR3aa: CASSPPLAGGQETQYF
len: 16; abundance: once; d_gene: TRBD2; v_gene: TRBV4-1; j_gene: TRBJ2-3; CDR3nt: TGCGCCAGCCAAAATTTAAGCGGGGGGGCCACAGATACGCAGTATTTT; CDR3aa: CASQNLSGGATDTQYF
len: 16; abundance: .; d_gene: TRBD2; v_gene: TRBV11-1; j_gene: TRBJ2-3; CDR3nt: TGTGCCAGCAGCTTAGAGGGGACTAGCGGCACAGATACGCAGTATTTT; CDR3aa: CASSLEGTSGTDTQYF
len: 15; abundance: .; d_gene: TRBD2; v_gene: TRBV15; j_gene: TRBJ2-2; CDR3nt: TGTGCCACCAGCATTGGGACTAAGAACACCGGGGAGCTGTTTTTT; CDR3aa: CATSIGTKNTGELFF
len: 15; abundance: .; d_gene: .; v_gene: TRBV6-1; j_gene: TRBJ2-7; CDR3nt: TGTGCCAGCAGTGAATGGGCATCATCCTCCTACGAGCAGTACTTC; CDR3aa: CASSEWASSSYEQYF
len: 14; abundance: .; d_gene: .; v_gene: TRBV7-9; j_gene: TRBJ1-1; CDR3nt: TGTGCCAGCAGCTTAGACAGTAAGAACACTGAAGCTTTCTTT; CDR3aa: CASSLDSKNTEAFF
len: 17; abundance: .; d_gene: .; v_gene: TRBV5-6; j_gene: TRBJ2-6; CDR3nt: TGTGCCAGCAGCTTATACCAGGTTCTTTTGACGGCCAACGTCCTGACTTTC; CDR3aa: CASSLYQVLLTANVLTF
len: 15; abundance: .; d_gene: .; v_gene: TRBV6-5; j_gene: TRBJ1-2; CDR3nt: TGTGCCAGCAGTTTCCTAACAGGGATGGGACATGGCTACACCTTC; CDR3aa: CASSFLTGMGHGYTF
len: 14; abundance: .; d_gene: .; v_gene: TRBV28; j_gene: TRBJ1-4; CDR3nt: TGTGCCAGCAGTTTATTTGGCGGTAATGAAAAACTGTTTTTT; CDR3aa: CASSLFGGNEKLFF
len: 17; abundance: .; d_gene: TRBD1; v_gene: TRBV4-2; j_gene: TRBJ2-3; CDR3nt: TGTGCCAGCAGCCAAGACGGGACAGGGGCAGGTACAGATACGCAGTATTTT; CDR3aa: CASSQDGTGAGTDTQYF
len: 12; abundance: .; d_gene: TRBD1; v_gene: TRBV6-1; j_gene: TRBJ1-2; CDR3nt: TGTGCCAGCAGCTGGGGACAGGGGCACTACACCTTC; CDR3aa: CASSWGQGHYTF
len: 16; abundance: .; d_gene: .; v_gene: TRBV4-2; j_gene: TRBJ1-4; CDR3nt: TGTGCCAGCAGCCAAGATCCTGGAGGCCTTAATGAAAAACTGTTTTTT; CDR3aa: CASSQDPGGLNEKLFF
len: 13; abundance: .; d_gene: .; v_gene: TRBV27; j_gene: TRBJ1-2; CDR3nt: TGTGCCAGCAGTTTATCGAGTAACTATGGCTACACCTTC; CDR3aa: CASSLSSNYGYTF
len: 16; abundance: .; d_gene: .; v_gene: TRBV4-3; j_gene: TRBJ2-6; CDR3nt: TGCGCCAGCAGCCAAGACGACAGGTTAGGGGCCAACGTCCTGACTTTC; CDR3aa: CASSQDDRLGANVLTF
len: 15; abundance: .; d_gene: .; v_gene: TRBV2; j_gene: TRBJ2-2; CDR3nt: TGTGCCAGCAGTCGAGGACAGCGGTCCGTCGGGGAGCTGTTTTTT; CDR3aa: CASSRGQRSVGELFF
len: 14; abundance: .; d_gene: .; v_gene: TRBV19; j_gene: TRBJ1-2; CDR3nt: TGTGCCAGTAGGGGACAACCTGCTAACTATGGCTACACCTTC; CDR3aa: CASRGQPANYGYTF
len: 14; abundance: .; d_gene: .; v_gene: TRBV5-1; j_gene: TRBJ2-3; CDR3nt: TGCGCCAGCAACTTACAGGGTTCAGGAGATACGCAGTATTTT; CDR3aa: CASNLQGSGDTQYF
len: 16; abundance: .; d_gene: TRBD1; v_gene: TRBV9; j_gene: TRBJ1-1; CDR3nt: TGTGCCAGCAGCGCGGGACAGGGGAAGTGGGACACTGAAGCTTTCTTT; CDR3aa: CASSAGQGKWDTEAFF
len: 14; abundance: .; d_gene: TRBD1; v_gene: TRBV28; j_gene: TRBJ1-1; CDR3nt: TGTGCCAGCAGTTTGGGACAGAAGAACACTGAAGCTTTCTTT; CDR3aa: CASSLGQKNTEAFF
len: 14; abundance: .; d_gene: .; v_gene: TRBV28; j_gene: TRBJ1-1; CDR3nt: TGTGCCAGCAGTTTAAGCAGGTCCTACACTGAAGCTTTCTTT; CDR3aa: CASSLSRSYTEAFF
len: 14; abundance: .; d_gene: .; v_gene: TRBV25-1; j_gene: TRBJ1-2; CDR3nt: TGTGCCAGCAGTCCCCAGGGTTTTGACTATGGCTACACCTTC; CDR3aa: CASSPQGFDYGYTF
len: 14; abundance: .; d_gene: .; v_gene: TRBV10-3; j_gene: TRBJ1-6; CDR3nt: TGTGCCATCAGGGCGGGGACCTATAATTCACCCCTCCACTTT; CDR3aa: CAIRAGTYNSPLHF
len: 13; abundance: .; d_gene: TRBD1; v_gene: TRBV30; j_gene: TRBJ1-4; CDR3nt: TGTGCCTCCCCAGACAGGGCTAATGAAAAACTGTTTTTT; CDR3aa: CASPDRANEKLFF
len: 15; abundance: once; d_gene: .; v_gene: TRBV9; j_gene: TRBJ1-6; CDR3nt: TGTGCCAGCAGCGTAGAGTCGAGGGATTGGGATCTCCTCCACTTT; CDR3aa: CASSVESRDWDLLHF
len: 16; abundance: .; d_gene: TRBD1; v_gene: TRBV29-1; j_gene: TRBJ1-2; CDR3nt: TGCAGCGTTGAAGATTGGGGGACAGGGAAGAGAGATGGCTACACCTTC; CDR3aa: CSVEDWGTGKRDGYTF
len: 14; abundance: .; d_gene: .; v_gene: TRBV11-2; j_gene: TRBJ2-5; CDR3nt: TGTGCCAGCAGCAGGGGCGGGGTTTGGGAGACCCAGTACTTC; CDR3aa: CASSRGGVWETQYF
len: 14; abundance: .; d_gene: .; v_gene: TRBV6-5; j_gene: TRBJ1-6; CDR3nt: TGTGCCAGCAGGGACAACTCCTATAATTCACCCCTCCACTTT; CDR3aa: CASRDNSYNSPLHF
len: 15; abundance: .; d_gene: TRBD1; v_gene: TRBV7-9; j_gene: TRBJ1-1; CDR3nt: TGTGCCAGCAGCTTCGGACAGGGGGTGCGCACTGAAGCTTTCTTT; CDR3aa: CASSFGQGVRTEAFF
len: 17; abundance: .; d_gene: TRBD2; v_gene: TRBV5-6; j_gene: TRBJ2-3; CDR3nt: TGTGCCAGCAGCTTGGGGCTAGCGGGCGGCGGACCAGATACGCAGTATTTT; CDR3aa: CASSLGLAGGGPDTQYF
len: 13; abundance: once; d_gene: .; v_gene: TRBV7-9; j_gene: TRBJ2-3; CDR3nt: TGTGCCAGCAGCTTTGGTAGCACAGATACGCAGTATTTT; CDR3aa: CASSFGSTDTQYF
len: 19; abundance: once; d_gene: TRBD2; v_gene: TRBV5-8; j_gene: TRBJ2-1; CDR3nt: TGTGCCAGCAGCTTGATGCACCTTCTAGCGGGGGGCTTTGGGAATGAGCAGTTCTTC; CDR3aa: CASSLMHLLAGGFGNEQFF
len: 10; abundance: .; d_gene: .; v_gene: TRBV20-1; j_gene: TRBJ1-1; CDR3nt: TGCAGTGCTAGAAAAGTGGAAGCTTTCTTT; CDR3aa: CSARKVEAFF
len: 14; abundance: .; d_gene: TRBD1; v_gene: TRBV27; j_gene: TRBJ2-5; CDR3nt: TGTGCCAGCAGTTTAGCGCAGGGGGCCGAGACCCAGTACTTC; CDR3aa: CASSLAQGAETQYF
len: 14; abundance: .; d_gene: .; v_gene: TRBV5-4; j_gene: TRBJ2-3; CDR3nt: TGTGCCAGCAGCTCCCCGGGGCCCGGGGATACGCAGTATTTT; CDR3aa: CASSSPGPGDTQYF
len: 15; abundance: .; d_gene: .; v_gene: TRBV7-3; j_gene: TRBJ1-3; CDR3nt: TGTGCCAGCAGCTTAAGCTGGGGGCCTGGAAACACCATATATTTT; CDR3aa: CASSLSWGPGNTIYF
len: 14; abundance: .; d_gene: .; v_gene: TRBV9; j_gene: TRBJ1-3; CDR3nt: TGTGCCAGCAGCGTAGAGCCAGCCGGAAACACCATATATTTT; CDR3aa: CASSVEPAGNTIYF
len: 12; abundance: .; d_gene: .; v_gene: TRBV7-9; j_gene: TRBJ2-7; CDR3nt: TGTGCCAGCTCAACTTCCTACTACGAGCAGTACTTC; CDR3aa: CASSTSYYEQYF
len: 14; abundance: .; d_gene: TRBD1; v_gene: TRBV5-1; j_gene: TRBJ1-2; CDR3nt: TGCGCCAGCAGCTTGGGACAGGGGAGAGAGGGCTACACCTTC; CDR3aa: CASSLGQGREGYTF
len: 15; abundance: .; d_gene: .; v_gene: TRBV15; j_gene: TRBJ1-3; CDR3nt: TGTGCCACCAGCAGAGATTTGGGGTCTGGAAACACCATATATTTT; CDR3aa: CATSRDLGSGNTIYF
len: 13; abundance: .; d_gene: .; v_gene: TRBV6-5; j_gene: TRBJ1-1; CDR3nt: TGTGCCAGCACCCAAAACGAGAACACTGAAGCTTTCTTT; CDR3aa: CASTQNENTEAFF
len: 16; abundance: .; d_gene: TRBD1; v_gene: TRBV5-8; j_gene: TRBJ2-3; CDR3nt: TGTGCCAGCAGCACCGGACAGGGAGGTGGCACAGATACGCAGTATTTT; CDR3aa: CASSTGQGGGTDTQYF
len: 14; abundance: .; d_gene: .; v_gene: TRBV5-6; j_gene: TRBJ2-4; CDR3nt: TGTGCCAGCAGCTTAAGAGTTGCCAAAAACATTCAGTACTTC; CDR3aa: CASSLRVAKNIQYF
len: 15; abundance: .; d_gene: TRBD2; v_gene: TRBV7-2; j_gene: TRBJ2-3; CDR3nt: TGTGCCAGCAGCTTAGGTAGCGGGGGACAGAATACGCAGTATTTT; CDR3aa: CASSLGSGGQNTQYF
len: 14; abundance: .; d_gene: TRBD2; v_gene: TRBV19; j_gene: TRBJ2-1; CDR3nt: TGTGCCAGTAGTGTAGGCGGGGGGCCGAATGAGCAGTTCTTC; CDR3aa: CASSVGGGPNEQFF
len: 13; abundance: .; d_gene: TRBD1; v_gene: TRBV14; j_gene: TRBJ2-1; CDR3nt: TGTGCCAGCAGCCGGGACAGGGGTGATGAGCAGTTCTTC; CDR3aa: CASSRDRGDEQFF
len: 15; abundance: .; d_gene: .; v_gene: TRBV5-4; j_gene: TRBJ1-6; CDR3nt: TGTGCCAGCAGTAAACCCCTGGGGGCTGATTCACCCCTCCACTTT; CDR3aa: CASSKPLGADSPLHF
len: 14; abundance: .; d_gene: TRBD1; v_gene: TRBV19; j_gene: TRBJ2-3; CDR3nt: TGTGCCAGTAAGGAGACAGGGGGCACAGATACGCAGTATTTT; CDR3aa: CASKETGGTDTQYF